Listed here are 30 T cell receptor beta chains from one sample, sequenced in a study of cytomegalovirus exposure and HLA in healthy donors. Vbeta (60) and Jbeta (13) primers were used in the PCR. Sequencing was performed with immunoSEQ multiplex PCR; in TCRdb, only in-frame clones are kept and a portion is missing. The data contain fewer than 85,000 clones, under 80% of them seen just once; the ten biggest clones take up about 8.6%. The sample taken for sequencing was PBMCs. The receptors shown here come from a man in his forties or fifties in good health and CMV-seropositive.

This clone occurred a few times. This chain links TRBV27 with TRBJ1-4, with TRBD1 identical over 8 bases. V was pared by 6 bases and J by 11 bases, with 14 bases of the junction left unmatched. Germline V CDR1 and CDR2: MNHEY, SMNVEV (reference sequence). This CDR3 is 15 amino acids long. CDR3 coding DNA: TGTGCCAGCAGCTTGATATCAGGGGGCTCTGTGAAACTGTTTTTT. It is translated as CASSLISGGSVKLFF. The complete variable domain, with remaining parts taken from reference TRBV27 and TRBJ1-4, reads EAQVTQNPRYLITVTGKKLTVTCSQNMNHEYMSWYRQDPGLGLRQIYYSMNVEVTDKGDVPEGYKVSRKEKRNFPLILESPSPNQTSLYFCASSLISGGSVKLFFGSGTQLSVL.

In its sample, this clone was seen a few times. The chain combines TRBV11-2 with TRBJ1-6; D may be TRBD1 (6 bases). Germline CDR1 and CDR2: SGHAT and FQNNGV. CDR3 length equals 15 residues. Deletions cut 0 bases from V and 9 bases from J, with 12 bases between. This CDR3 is CASSLDGTGISPLHF. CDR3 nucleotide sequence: TGTGCCAGCAGCTTAGATGGAACAGGGATTTCACCCCTCCACTTT.

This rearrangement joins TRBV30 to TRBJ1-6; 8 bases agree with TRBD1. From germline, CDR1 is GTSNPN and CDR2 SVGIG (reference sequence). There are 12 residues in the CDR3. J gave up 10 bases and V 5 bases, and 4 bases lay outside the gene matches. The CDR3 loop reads CAWGTGQSPLHF. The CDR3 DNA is TGTGCCTGGGGGACAGGCCAATCACCCCTCCACTTT.

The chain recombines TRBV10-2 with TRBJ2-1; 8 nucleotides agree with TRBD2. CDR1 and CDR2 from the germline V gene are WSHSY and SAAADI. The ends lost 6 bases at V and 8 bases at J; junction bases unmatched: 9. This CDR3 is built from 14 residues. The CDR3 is CASRWSGGTYEQFF. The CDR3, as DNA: TGCGCCAGCAGATGGAGCGGGGGAACGTATGAGCAGTTCTTC.

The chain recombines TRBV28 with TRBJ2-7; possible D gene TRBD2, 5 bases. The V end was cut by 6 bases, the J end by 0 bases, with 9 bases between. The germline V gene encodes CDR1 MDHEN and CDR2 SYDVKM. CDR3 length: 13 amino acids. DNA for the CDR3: TGTGCCAGCAGGGTCGGGAACTCCTACGAGCAGTACTTC. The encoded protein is CASRVGNSYEQYF.

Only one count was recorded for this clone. CDR3: CAIFTVNYGYTF. CDR3 DNA sequence: TGTGCCATTTTCACAGTTAACTATGGCTACACCTTC. The V call is TRBV19, the J call TRBJ1-2; D uncertain. CDR3 length: 12 amino acids. Trimming removed 10 bases at V and 1 base at J, with 10 bases between. Germline V lookup: CDR1 LNHDA, CDR2 SQIVND (reference sequence).

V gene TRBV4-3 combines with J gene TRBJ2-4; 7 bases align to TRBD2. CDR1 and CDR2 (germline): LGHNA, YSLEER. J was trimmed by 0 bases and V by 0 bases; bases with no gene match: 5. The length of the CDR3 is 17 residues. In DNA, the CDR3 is TGCGCCAGCAGCCAAGATGTGAGCGGGGTAGCCAAAAACATTCAGTACTTC. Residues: CASSQDVSGVAKNIQYF.

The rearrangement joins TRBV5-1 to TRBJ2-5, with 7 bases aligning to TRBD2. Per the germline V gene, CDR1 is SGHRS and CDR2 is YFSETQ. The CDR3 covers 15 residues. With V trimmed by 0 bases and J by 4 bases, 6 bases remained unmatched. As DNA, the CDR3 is TGCGCCAGCAGCTTGGGCGGGAGTGGGGGAGAGACCCAGTACTTC. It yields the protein CASSLGGSGGETQYF.

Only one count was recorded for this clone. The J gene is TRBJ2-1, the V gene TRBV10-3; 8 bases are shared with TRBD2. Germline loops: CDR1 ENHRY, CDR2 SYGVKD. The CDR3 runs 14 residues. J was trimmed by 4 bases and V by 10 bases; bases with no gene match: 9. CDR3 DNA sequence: TGTGCCACCGGACTAGCTGGGGGTTACAATGAGCAGTTCTTC. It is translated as CATGLAGGYNEQFF.

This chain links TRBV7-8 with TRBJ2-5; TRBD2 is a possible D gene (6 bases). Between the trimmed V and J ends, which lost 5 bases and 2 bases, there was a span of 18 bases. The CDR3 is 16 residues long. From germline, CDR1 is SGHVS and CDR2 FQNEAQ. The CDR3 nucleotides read TGTGCCAGCAGCCAACGAGGTCCGGGGGTACAAGAGACCCAGTACTTC. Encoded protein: CASSQRGPGVQETQYF.

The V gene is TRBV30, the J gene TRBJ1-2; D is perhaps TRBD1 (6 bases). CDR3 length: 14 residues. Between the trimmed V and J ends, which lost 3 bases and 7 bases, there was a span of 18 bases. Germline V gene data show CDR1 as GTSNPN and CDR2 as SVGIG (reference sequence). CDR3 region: CAWSPPVGAGGYTF. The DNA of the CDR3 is TGTGCCTGGAGCCCCCCCGTGGGGGCGGGTGGCTACACCTTC. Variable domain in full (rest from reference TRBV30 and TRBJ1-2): SQTIHQWPATLVQPVGSPLSLECTVEGTSNPNLYWYRQAAGRGLQLLFYSVGIGQISSEVPQNLSASRPQDRQFILSSKKLLLSDSGFYLCAWSPPVGAGGYTFGSGTRLTVV.

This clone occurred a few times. The chain's CDR3 is CASSVGPSGRNEQFF. Here the CDR3 DNA reads TGTGCCAGCAGCGTAGGTCCTAGCGGGAGAAATGAGCAGTTCTTC. The chain uses TRBV9 and TRBJ2-1; 10 bases are shared with TRBD2. Germline lookup yields CDR1 SGDLS and CDR2 YYNGEE. The J segment lost 7 bases and the V segment lost 0 bases, leaving 4 bases of the junction unmatched. The CDR3 extends over 15 amino acids.

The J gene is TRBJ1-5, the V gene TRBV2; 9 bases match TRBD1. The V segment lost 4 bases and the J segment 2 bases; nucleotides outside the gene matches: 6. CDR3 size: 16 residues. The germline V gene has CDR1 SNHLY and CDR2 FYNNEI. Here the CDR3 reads CASSAWTGAGNQPQHF. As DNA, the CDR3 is TGTGCCAGCAGTGCCTGGACAGGGGCGGGCAATCAGCCCCAGCATTTT.

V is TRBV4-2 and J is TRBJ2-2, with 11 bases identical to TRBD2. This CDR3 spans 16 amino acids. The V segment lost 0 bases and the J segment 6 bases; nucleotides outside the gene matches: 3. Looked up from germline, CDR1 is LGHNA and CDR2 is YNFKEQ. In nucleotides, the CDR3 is TGTGCCAGCAGCCAAGAGAGTAGCGGGAGGGCCGGGGAGCTGTTTTTT. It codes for CASSQESSGRAGELFF.

The CDR3 spells CASSLMGQGSTEAFF. For the CDR3, the DNA is TGTGCCAGCAGCTTAATGGGACAGGGGTCCACTGAAGCTTTCTTT. The V gene is TRBV7-3, the J gene TRBJ1-1, with TRBD1 identical over 10 bases. The CDR3 spans 15 residues. The germline V gene encodes CDR1 SGHTA and CDR2 FQGTGA. Trimming removed 1 base from V and 4 bases from J; junction bases left unmatched: 3. The full variable domain, completed using reference TRBV7-3 and TRBJ1-1, is GAGVSQTPSNKVTEKGKYVELRCDPISGHTALYWYRQSLGQGPEFLIYFQGTGAADDSGLPNDRFFAVRPEGSVSTLKIQRTERGDSAVYLCASSLMGQGSTEAFFGQGTRLTVV.

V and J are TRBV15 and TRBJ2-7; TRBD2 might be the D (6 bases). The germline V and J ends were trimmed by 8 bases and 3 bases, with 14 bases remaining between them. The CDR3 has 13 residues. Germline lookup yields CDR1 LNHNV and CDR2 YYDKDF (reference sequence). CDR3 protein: CATGRDIGYEQYF. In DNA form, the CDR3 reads TGTGCCACCGGGCGGGATATCGGCTACGAGCAGTACTTC.

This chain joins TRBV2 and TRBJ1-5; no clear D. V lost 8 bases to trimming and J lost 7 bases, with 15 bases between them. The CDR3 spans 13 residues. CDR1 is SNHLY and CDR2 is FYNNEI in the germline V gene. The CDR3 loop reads CASGRESGQPQHF. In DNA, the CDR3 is TGTGCCAGCGGAAGGGAGTCGGGCCAGCCCCAGCATTTT.

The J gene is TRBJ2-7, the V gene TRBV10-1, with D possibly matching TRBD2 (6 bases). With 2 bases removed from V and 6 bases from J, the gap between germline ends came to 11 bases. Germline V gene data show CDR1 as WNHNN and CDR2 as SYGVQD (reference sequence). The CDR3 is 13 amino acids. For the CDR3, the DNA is TGCGCCAGCAGTGAGGGCGGGAAAGCCGAGCAGTACTTC. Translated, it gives CASSEGGKAEQYF.

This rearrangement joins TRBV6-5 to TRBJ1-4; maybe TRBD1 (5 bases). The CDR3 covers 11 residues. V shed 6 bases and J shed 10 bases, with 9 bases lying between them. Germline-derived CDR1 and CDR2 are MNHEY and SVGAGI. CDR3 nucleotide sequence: TGTGCCAGCAGGGGGCTGGGAAAACTGTTTTTT. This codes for CASRGLGKLFF.

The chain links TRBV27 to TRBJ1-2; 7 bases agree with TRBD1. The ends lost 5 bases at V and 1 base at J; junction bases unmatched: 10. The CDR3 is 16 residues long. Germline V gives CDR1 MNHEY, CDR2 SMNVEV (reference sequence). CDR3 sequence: CASSPQGVSGNYGYTF. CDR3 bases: TGTGCCAGCAGTCCTCAGGGGGTTAGTGGTAACTATGGCTACACCTTC.

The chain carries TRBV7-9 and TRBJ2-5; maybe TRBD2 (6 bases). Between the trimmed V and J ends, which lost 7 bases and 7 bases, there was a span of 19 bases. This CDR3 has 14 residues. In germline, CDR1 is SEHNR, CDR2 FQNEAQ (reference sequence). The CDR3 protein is CASMDSGRGGTQYF. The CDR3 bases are TGTGCCAGCATGGATAGCGGTAGGGGAGGGACCCAGTACTTC.

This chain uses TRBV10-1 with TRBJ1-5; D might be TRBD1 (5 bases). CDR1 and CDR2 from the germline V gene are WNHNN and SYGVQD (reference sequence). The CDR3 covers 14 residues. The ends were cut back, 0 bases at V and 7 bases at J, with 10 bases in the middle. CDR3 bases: TGCGCCAGCAGTGAGTCAGGGGTAAGCCAGCCCCAGCATTTT. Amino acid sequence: CASSESGVSQPQHF.

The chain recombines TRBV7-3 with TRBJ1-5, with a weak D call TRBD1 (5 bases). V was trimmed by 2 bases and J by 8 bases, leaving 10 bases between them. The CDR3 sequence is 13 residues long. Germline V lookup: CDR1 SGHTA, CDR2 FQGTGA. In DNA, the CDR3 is TGTGCCAGCAGCTTAGGGAAAGGGGAGCCCCAGCATTTT. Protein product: CASSLGKGEPQHF.

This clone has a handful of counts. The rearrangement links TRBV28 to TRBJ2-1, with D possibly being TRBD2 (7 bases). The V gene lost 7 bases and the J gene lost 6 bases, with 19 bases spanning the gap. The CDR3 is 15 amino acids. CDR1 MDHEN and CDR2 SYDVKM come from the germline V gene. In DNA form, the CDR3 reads TGTGCCAGCACGGAGGGGGGGCTACACCCCAATGAGCAGTTCTTC. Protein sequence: CASTEGGLHPNEQFF.

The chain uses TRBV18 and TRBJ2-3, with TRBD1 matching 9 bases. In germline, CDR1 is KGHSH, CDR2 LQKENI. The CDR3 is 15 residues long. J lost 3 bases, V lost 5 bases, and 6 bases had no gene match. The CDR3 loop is CASSTQQGATDTQYF. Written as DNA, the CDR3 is TGTGCCAGCTCAACCCAACAGGGGGCTACAGATACGCAGTATTTT.

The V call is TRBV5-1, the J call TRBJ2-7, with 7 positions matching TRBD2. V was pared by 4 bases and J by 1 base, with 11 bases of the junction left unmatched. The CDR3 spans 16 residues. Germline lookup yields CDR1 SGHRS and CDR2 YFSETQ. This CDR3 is CASSPEGGRSSYEQYF. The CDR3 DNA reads TGCGCCAGCAGCCCTGAGGGCGGGAGATCTTCCTACGAGCAGTACTTC.

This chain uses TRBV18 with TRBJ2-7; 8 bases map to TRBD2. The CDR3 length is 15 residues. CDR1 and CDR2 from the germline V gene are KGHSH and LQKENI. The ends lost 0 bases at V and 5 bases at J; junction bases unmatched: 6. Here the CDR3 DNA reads TGTGCCAGCTCACCACCCGGGGGGGCGGGGAACGAGCAGTACTTC. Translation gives CASSPPGGAGNEQYF.

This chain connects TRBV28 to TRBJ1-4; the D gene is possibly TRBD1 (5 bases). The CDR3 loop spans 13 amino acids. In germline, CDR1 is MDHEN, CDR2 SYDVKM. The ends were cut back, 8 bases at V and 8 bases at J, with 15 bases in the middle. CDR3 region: CASSRVVREKLFF. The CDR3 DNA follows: TGTGCCAGCTCCAGGGTCGTCAGAGAAAAACTGTTTTTT.

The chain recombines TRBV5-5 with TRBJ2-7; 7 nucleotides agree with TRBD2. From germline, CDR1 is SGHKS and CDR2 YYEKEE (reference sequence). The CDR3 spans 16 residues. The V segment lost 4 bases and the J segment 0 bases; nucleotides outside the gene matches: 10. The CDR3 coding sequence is TGTGCCAGCAGCAAAATACTAGCGCAGAGCTCCTACGAGCAGTACTTC. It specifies CASSKILAQSSYEQYF.

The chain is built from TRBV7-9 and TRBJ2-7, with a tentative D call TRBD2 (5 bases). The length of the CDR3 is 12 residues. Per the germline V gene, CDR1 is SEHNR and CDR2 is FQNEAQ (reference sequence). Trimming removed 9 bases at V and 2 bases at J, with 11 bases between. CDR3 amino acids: CASSSGTYEQYF. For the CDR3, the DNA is TGTGCCAGTAGCAGCGGTACCTACGAGCAGTACTTC.